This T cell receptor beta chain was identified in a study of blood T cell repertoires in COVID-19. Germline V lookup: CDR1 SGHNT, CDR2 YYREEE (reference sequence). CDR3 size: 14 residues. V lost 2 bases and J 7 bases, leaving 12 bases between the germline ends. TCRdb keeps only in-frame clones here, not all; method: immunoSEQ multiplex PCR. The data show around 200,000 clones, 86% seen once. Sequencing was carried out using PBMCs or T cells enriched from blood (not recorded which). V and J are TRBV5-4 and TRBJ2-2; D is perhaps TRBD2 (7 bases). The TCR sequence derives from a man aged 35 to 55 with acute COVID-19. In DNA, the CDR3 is TGTGCCAGCAGCTTCCGGGGGGCTGGCGGGGAGCTGTTTTTT. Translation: CASSFRGAGGELFF.